This note documents a single TCR beta chain sequence. Sequenced by immunoSEQ multiplex PCR; TCRdb stores in-frame clones only, minus some. The sample shows tens of thousands of clones, 70% to 90% of them seen only once. This sample stems from a study of PD-L1 blockade in urothelial cancer. The CDR3 has 14 residues. Germline loops: CDR1 SGDLS, CDR2 YYNGEE. V lost 4 bases to trimming and J lost 9 bases; unmatched junction nucleotides: 7. The sequence derives from a man in his sixties with urothelial cancer. This chain uses TRBV9 with TRBJ2-1, with TRBD2 matching 10 bases. The material sequenced was PBMCs, taken around atezolizumab (anti-PD-L1) treatment. In DNA form, the CDR3 reads TGTGCCAGCAGCCCTCTTGGGACTAGCGTTGAGCAGTTCTTC. Protein product: CASSPLGTSVEQFF.